This entry is about one T cell receptor (beta chain). CDR3 size: 13 residues. Trimming removed 7 bases at V and 8 bases at J, with 17 bases between. Germline V gene lookup returns CDR1 SNHLY and CDR2 FYNNEI. This sample is drawn from a study of metastatic and nonmetastatic thyroid tumors. Study context: The comparison covered peripheral blood and tumor or nodule tissue in malignant and benign thyroid patients.

Thyroid surgery was preceded by no treatment in any patient. TCRdb re-called the PCR reads with MiXCR. This table holds roughly 40,000 clones, about 17% found once. This TCR derives from a female donor with papillary thyroid cancer or a benign thyroid nodule (not recorded which). Some clones in this sample may be carry-over from other donors' samples. The chain is built from TRBV2 and TRBJ1-2; TRBD1 is a possible D gene (6 bases). The sample comprised blood. This CDR3 reads CASIRDTQGGYTF. CDR3 sequence (DNA): TGTGCCAGCATCCGGGACACACAAGGAGGCTACACCTTC.